These 21 T cell receptor beta chains share one sample of origin, sequenced in a study of blood T cell repertoires in COVID-19. Method: immunoSEQ multiplex PCR; TCRdb's copy keeps in-frame clones and lacks some. Of 200,000 to 250,000 clones in the sample, approximately 90% were seen once. Input material: PBMCs or T cells enriched from blood (not recorded which). The receptors originated from a woman aged 25 to 39 with acute COVID-19.

The V and J genes are TRBV4-3 and TRBJ2-7, with D perhaps matching TRBD1 (5 bases). The V end lost 0 bases, the J end lost 4 bases, and 16 bases lay between the germline ends. The germline CDR1 and CDR2 sequences are LGHNA and YSLEER. This CDR3 has 16 amino acids. Written as DNA, the CDR3 is TGCGCCAGCAGCCAAGATTGGCGAAGACAGACTTACGAGCAGTACTTC. This sequence encodes CASSQDWRRQTYEQYF.

The V call is TRBV12-3 or TRBV12-4, the J call TRBJ1-5; 7 bases are shared with TRBD1. The CDR3 is 13 residues long. With 6 bases clipped from V and 4 bases from J, the junction kept 3 bases outside the gene matches. Here the CDR3 reads CASRGGPNQPQHF. The CDR3 DNA follows: TGTGCCAGCAGAGGGGGCCCTAATCAGCCCCAGCATTTT.

This clone was recorded many times. This sequence joins TRBV27 and TRBJ2-2, with D maybe TRBD1 (5 bases). CDR1 is MNHEY and CDR2 is SMNVEV in the germline V gene (reference sequence). Trimming stripped 8 bases from V and 6 bases from J, with 25 bases between. This CDR3 is built from 17 residues. DNA for the CDR3: TGTGCCAGCCGAGAACAGGCGACGACAACCGGAGCCGGGGAGCTGTTTTTT. Its protein is CASREQATTTGAGELFF.

This clone has a handful of counts. This chain connects TRBV3-1 (or the pseudogene TRBV3-2) to TRBJ2-5; possibly TRBD2 for D (6 bases). In germline, CDR1 is LGHDT, CDR2 YNNKEL (reference sequence). The germline V and J ends were trimmed by 5 bases and 4 bases, with 14 bases remaining between them. This CDR3 region has 14 residues. The CDR3 spells CASSYRDFTETQYF. The CDR3 DNA is TGTGCCAGCAGCTACCGGGACTTCACAGAGACCCAGTACTTC.

In its sample, this clone was seen a few times. V usage is TRBV3-1 (or the pseudogene TRBV3-2) and J usage is TRBJ1-3; D is unresolved. The germline CDR1 and CDR2 sequences are LGHDT and YNNKEL (reference sequence). Trimming removed 4 bases at V and 3 bases at J, with 7 bases between. The CDR3 is 13 amino acids. The chain's CDR3 is CASSLEGGNTIYF. As DNA, the CDR3 is TGTGCCAGCAGCCTCGAGGGTGGAAACACCATATATTTT.

This chain connects TRBV4-3 to TRBJ2-6; tentatively, D is TRBD2 (6 bases). The CDR3 is made up of 14 amino acids. Germline V gene lookup returns CDR1 LGHNA and CDR2 YSLEER. V was pared by 4 bases and J by 4 bases, with 8 bases between. The CDR3 here is CASSPREGANVLTF. The CDR3 DNA reads as TGCGCCAGCAGCCCCCGGGAGGGGGCCAACGTCCTGACTTTC.

This chain links TRBV5-6 with TRBJ1-1; D ambiguous. The CDR3 runs 14 residues. CDR1 and CDR2 from the germline V gene are SGHDT and YYEEEE. Trimming cost V 2 bases and J 4 bases, with 12 bases left between them. CDR3 region: CASSLGSQATEAFF. For the CDR3, the DNA is TGTGCCAGCAGCTTAGGAAGCCAGGCCACTGAAGCTTTCTTT.

The V gene is TRBV9, the J gene TRBJ1-1; D call uncertain. CDR1 is SGDLS and CDR2 is YYNGEE in the germline V gene. This CDR3 is built from 13 residues. V was trimmed by 3 bases and J by 5 bases, leaving 11 bases between them. The CDR3 loop reads CASSDGDSTEAFF. CDR3 nucleotides: TGTGCCAGCAGCGACGGTGATTCTACTGAAGCTTTCTTT.

A single count supports this clone. The sample contains more than one DNA sequence encoding this CDR3. The gene calls are TRBV4-1 and TRBJ2-7; 7 positions agree with TRBD1. The V and J ends lost 2 bases and 1 base, in that order; junction bases with no gene match: 5. Germline CDR1 and CDR2: MGHRA and YSYEKL. The CDR3 is 15 amino acids. In nucleotides, the CDR3 is TGCGCCAGCAGCCAAAGGCTGGACAGGTCCTACGAGCAGTACTTC. Translation gives CASSQRLDRSYEQYF.

CDR3 loop: CASSTDLGQRTDTQYF. CDR3 sequence (DNA): TGTGCCAGCAGTACCGACCTCGGTCAGCGTACAGATACGCAGTATTTT. The chain has TRBV7-9 and TRBJ2-3; D is ambiguous. Germline lookup yields CDR1 SEHNR and CDR2 FQNEAQ (reference sequence). The length of the CDR3 is 16 residues. V was cut by 6 bases and J by 3 bases, with 19 bases left in between.

The chain combines TRBV15 with TRBJ1-1, with D tentatively TRBD1 (5 bases). Germline lookup yields CDR1 LNHNV and CDR2 YYDKDF (reference sequence). With 3 bases removed from V and 0 bases from J, the gap between germline ends came to 8 bases. The CDR3 spans 14 residues. CDR3 sequence: CATSSKGLNTEAFF. CDR3 DNA sequence: TGTGCCACCAGCAGTAAGGGGCTGAACACTGAAGCTTTCTTT.

CDR3 coding DNA: TGCGCCAGCAGCTTGGGGGCAGGGGAAGCTAACTATGGCTACACCTTC. Residues: CASSLGAGEANYGYTF. This sequence joins TRBV5-1 and TRBJ1-2; D is perhaps TRBD1 (6 bases). This CDR3 is built from 16 residues. Germline-derived CDR1 and CDR2 are SGHRS and YFSETQ. Deletions cut 0 bases from V and 0 bases from J, with 12 bases between.

The V gene is TRBV7-2, the J gene TRBJ1-2, with D uncertain. Germline values: CDR1 SGHTA, CDR2 FQGNSA. Trimming pared 5 bases from V and 4 bases from J, leaving 14 bases between. The CDR3 is 14 residues long. The CDR3 reads CASSGRVLFYGYTF. CDR3 in DNA: TGTGCCAGCAGCGGCCGGGTCCTATTCTATGGCTACACCTTC.

The chain has TRBV19 and TRBJ2-3; possibly TRBD2 for D (5 bases). CDR3 length equals 14 residues. CDR1 LNHDA and CDR2 SQIVND come from the germline V gene (reference sequence). V was shortened by 9 bases and J by 4 bases, with 17 bases between the two germline ends. The DNA of the CDR3 is TGTGCCAGCACCAAGGAGGCCCCGGCAGATACGCAGTATTTT. Translating gives CASTKEAPADTQYF.

V is TRBV20-1 and J is TRBJ2-1; D gene unclear. The CDR3 totals 11 residues. The germline V gene has CDR1 DFQATT and CDR2 SNEGSKA (reference sequence). Trimming removed 6 bases at V and 2 bases at J, with 5 bases between. CDR3 loop: CSAPAYNEQFF. The CDR3 DNA reads as TGCAGTGCCCCGGCCTACAATGAGCAGTTCTTC.

The chain employs TRBV27 and TRBJ1-2, with 8 bases that match TRBD1. Germline V gene sequence: CDR1 MNHEY, CDR2 SMNVEV (reference sequence). V gave up 6 bases and J gave up 3 bases; unmatched junction bases: 3. This CDR3 contains 13 residues. The DNA of the CDR3 is TGTGCCAGCAGGTCGGACAGGGACTATGGCTACACCTTC. It yields the protein CASRSDRDYGYTF.

The chain joins TRBV3-1 (or the pseudogene TRBV3-2) to TRBJ2-3; 12 bases match TRBD2. CDR3 length: 15 amino acids. Germline CDR1 LGHDT, CDR2 YNNKEL (reference sequence). V trimming: 6 bases; J trimming: 5 bases; junction bases outside the gene matches: 6. Written as DNA, the CDR3 is TGTGCCAGCAGGTTACTAGCGGGGGGAAAAGATACGCAGTATTTT. Encoded protein: CASRLLAGGKDTQYF.

The V call is TRBV7-9, the J call TRBJ2-1, with D possibly being TRBD2 (5 bases). CDR1 is SEHNR, CDR2 FQNEAQ, per germline (reference sequence). Trimming left V 1 base short and J 5 bases short, with 9 bases between. The CDR3 has 14 amino acids. CDR3 region: CASSLGGSHNEQFF. CDR3 in DNA: TGTGCCAGCAGCTTAGGCGGGTCCCACAATGAGCAGTTCTTC.

The chain has TRBV30 and TRBJ1-1; TRBD1 matches 11 bases. Germline CDR1 and CDR2: GTSNPN and SVGIG (reference sequence). The CDR3 runs 16 residues. V was pared by 2 bases and J by 4 bases, with 9 bases of the junction left unmatched. The CDR3 DNA reads as TGTGCCTGGAGTCCCCTAGGGGACAGGGGGTTCACTGAAGCTTTCTTT. Amino acids: CAWSPLGDRGFTEAFF.

V and J are TRBV27 and TRBJ2-1; perhaps TRBD1 as D (5 bases). Germline CDR1 MNHEY, CDR2 SMNVEV (reference sequence). V shed 5 bases and J shed 0 bases, with 8 bases lying between them. This CDR3 spans 14 amino acids. The CDR3 coding sequence is TGTGCCAGCAGTGGACAAAACTCCTACAATGAGCAGTTCTTC. Its translation is CASSGQNSYNEQFF.

The chain is built from TRBV4-1 and TRBJ1-1, with TRBD1 identical over 7 bases. The CDR3 length is 15 residues. Losses at the gene ends were 0 bases for V and 1 base for J; bases not matched to a gene: 2. Per germline, CDR1 MGHRA and CDR2 YSYEKL. The CDR3 loop reads CASSQDTGENTEAFF. DNA of the CDR3: TGCGCCAGCAGCCAAGATACAGGGGAGAACACTGAAGCTTTCTTT.